The 22 T cell receptor beta chains below come from one sample, sequenced in a study of CD39 and CD103 CD8 tumor-infiltrating T cells. TCRdb keeps only in-frame clones here, not all; method: immunoSEQ multiplex PCR. Among about 3,000 clones listed, 83% were seen once. The sample taken for sequencing was CD39- CD103- CD8+ T cells sorted from the tumor. This sample's subset: CD103-CD39- double-negative CD45RA- CD8 T cells. The receptors come from a human donor with head and neck squamous cell carcinoma.

The chain uses TRBV27 and TRBJ1-4; 8 positions agree with TRBD1. J was trimmed by 0 bases and V by 6 bases; bases with no gene match: 6. In germline, CDR1 is MNHEY, CDR2 SMNVEV (reference sequence). The CDR3 is 16 residues long. CDR3 amino acids: CASSPIQGATNEKLFF. DNA of the CDR3: TGTGCCAGCAGCCCTATACAGGGGGCAACTAATGAAAAACTGTTTTTT.

This chain uses TRBV7-9 with TRBJ2-1, with 11 bases matching TRBD2. Germline CDR1 is SEHNR and CDR2 is FQNEAQ (reference sequence). The CDR3 has 17 residues. The V and J ends lost 1 base and 5 bases, in that order; junction bases with no gene match: 7. The CDR3 DNA reads TGTGCCAGCAGCTTAGAATCTAGCGGGGGGTATGACAATGAGCAGTTCTTC. It yields the protein CASSLESSGGYDNEQFF.

J is TRBJ2-3 and V is TRBV9; D may be TRBD2 (6 bases). V was shortened by 4 bases and J by 1 base, with 16 bases between the two germline ends. Germline CDR1 and CDR2: SGDLS and YYNGEE. This CDR3 is built from 16 residues. The CDR3 DNA sequence: TGTGCCAGCAGCTTCGCCGACGGCGGGGGCACAGATACGCAGTATTTT. Translating gives CASSFADGGGTDTQYF. Full variable domain (outside the CDR3, taken from reference TRBV9 and TRBJ2-3): DSGVTQTPKHLITATGQRVTLRCSPRSGDLSVYWYQQSLDQGLQFLIQYYNGEERAKGNILERFSAQQFPDLHSELNLSSLELGDSALYFCASSFADGGGTDTQYFGPGTRLTVL.

The gene calls are TRBV21-1 and TRBJ2-1; TRBD1, the D gene given by the table, was not confirmed from the DNA. TRBV21-1 is a recognized pseudogene. The CDR3 is 16 amino acids. The CDR3 here is CASSSGHLSSYNEQFF. In nucleotides, the CDR3 is TGTGCCAGCAGCAGTGGACACCTGAGCTCCTACAATGAGCAGTTCTTC.

V gene TRBV30 combines with J gene TRBJ1-4; TRBD1 might be the D (5 bases). In germline, CDR1 is GTSNPN, CDR2 SVGIG (reference sequence). CDR3 length: 14 amino acids. Trimming stripped 3 bases from V and 4 bases from J, with 12 bases between. CDR3 DNA: TGTGCCTGGAGCCGGGACTCCCTTAATGAAAAACTGTTTTTT. Amino acids: CAWSRDSLNEKLFF.

The chain uses TRBV18 and TRBJ2-3; 11 bases agree with TRBD2. Looked up from germline, CDR1 is KGHSH and CDR2 is LQKENI. The V and J ends lost 0 bases and 2 bases, in that order; junction bases with no gene match: 4. This CDR3 comprises 17 residues. The CDR3 is CASSPPLAGENTDTQYF. The CDR3 DNA reads TGTGCCAGCTCACCACCACTAGCGGGGGAGAACACAGATACGCAGTATTTT.

The genes are TRBV4-1 and TRBJ2-5, with D possibly being TRBD1 (5 bases). This CDR3 spans 14 amino acids. CDR1 is MGHRA, CDR2 YSYEKL, per germline. Trimming stripped 0 bases from V and 5 bases from J, with 10 bases between. CDR3 protein: CASSQDPRAETQYF. DNA for the CDR3: TGCGCCAGCAGCCAAGATCCCAGGGCGGAGACCCAGTACTTC.

The V call is TRBV7-9, the J call TRBJ1-5; the match to TRBD1 covers 8 bases. The germline CDR1 and CDR2 sequences are SEHNR and FQNEAQ (reference sequence). CDR3 length: 14 amino acids. V dropped 5 bases and J dropped 4; count of bases not matched to a gene: 4. The CDR3 reads CASSDGTGNQPQHF. CDR3 nucleotides: TGTGCCAGCAGCGACGGGACAGGAAATCAGCCCCAGCATTTT.

V gene TRBV30 combines with J gene TRBJ2-1; possible D gene TRBD2, 5 bases. V lost 2 bases and J lost 13, with 18 bases in between. Germline CDR1 GTSNPN, CDR2 SVGIG (reference sequence). CDR3 length: 13 amino acids. The CDR3 coding sequence is TGTGCCTGGAGTTCCGGGGTCGGTTTTCCCCAGTTCTTC. Its protein is CAWSSGVGFPQFF.

The CDR3 sequence: CASREGGNREKLFF. The CDR3 DNA sequence: TGTGCCAGCAGAGAGGGAGGGAATCGAGAAAAACTGTTTTTT. The rearrangement joins TRBV2 to TRBJ1-4, with no clear D. The CDR3 spans 14 residues. Germline loops: CDR1 SNHLY, CDR2 FYNNEI. V was shortened by 6 bases and J by 8 bases, with 16 bases between the two germline ends. The full variable domain, in which reference TRBV2 and TRBJ1-4 provide the parts outside the CDR3, is EPEVTQTPSHQVTQMGQEVILRCVPISNHLYFYWYRQILGQKVEFLVSFYNNEISEKSEIFDDQFSVERPDGSNFTLKIRSTKLEDSAMYFCASREGGNREKLFFGSGTQLSVL.

The V call is TRBV7-2, the J call TRBJ2-1; TRBD1 aligns across 8 bases. The CDR3 runs 12 residues. V gave up 6 bases and J gave up 9 bases; unmatched junction bases: 4. Looked up from germline, CDR1 is SGHTA and CDR2 is FQGNSA. In DNA, the CDR3 is TGTGCCAGCAGACTGACAGGGGTTGAGCAGTTCTTC. Amino acid sequence: CASRLTGVEQFF.

J is TRBJ1-1 and V is TRBV29-1; D is perhaps TRBD1 (5 bases). CDR3 length equals 12 residues. Germline CDR1 reads SQVTM; CDR2 reads ANQGSEA. Trimming took off 2 bases at V and 5 bases at J, with 9 bases between the two ends. The DNA for the CDR3 is TGCAGCGTTGAAAGCCAGGGTACTGAAGCTTTCTTT. It specifies CSVESQGTEAFF. Supplemented by reference TRBV29-1 and TRBJ1-1, the full variable domain reads SAVISQKPSRDICQRGTSLTIQCQVDSQVTMMFWYRQQPGQSLTLIATANQGSEATYESGFVIDKFPISRPNLTFSTLTVSNMSPEDSSIYLCSVESQGTEAFFGQGTRLTVV.

The rearrangement joins TRBV6-6 to TRBJ2-3; D is ambiguous. In germline, CDR1 is MNHNY, CDR2 SVGAGI (reference sequence). The CDR3 is 14 residues long. V was clipped by 2 bases and J by 0 bases, with 6 bases between them. The CDR3 loop reads CASSYGPSTDTQYF. The CDR3 DNA follows: TGTGCCAGCAGTTACGGCCCTAGCACAGATACGCAGTATTTT.

The genes are TRBV13 and TRBJ1-4; 9 nucleotides line up with TRBD1. There are 20 residues in the CDR3. Germline loops: CDR1 PRHDT, CDR2 FYEKMQ (reference sequence). Trimming took 2 bases from V and 1 from J; bases not matched to a gene: 14. The CDR3 bases are TGTGCCAGCAGCTTAAGTGACGGGACAGGGAAAGGAGAAACTAATGAAAAACTGTTTTTT. Protein sequence: CASSLSDGTGKGETNEKLFF.

The chain links TRBV7-7 to TRBJ2-6; D is unresolved. Germline V CDR1 and CDR2: SSHAT, FNYEAQ (reference sequence). CDR3 length: 18 amino acids. V gave up 5 bases and J gave up 5 bases, with 22 bases separating them. Here the CDR3 DNA reads TGTGCCAGCAGCGACCACGGAGTGCCACAAAGTCGGGCCAACGTCCTGACTTTC. Encoded protein: CASSDHGVPQSRANVLTF.

This rearrangement joins TRBV6-4 to TRBJ2-3, with 9 bases lining up with TRBD2. The CDR3 contains 14 residues. CDR1 is MRHNA and CDR2 is SNTAGT in the germline V gene. The V segment lost 4 bases and the J segment 1 base; nucleotides outside the gene matches: 0. In DNA form, the CDR3 reads TGTGCCAGCAGTGCTAGCGGGGGCACAGATACGCAGTATTTT. Its translation is CASSASGGTDTQYF.

The J gene is TRBJ1-4, the V gene TRBV7-9; 7 bases match TRBD1. Germline V gene lookup returns CDR1 SEHNR and CDR2 FQNEAQ (reference sequence). J gave up 4 bases and V 2 bases, and 4 bases lay outside the gene matches. The CDR3 consists of 15 residues. CDR3 nucleotides: TGTGCCAGCAGCTTACCGGGACAGAGTAATGAAAAACTGTTTTTT. This encodes CASSLPGQSNEKLFF. Together with reference TRBV7-9 and TRBJ1-4, the CDR3 gives the full variable domain: DTGVSQNPRHKITKRGQNVTFRCDPISEHNRLYWYRQTLGQGPEFLTYFQNEAQLEKSRLLSDRFSAERPKGSFSTLEIQRTEQGDSAMYLCASSLPGQSNEKLFFGSGTQLSVL.

The rearrangement links TRBV19 to TRBJ1-2; the match to TRBD1 covers 7 bases. Looked up from germline, CDR1 is LNHDA and CDR2 is SQIVND (reference sequence). This CDR3 is built from 10 residues. With V trimmed by 7 bases and J by 9 bases, 2 bases remained unmatched. The CDR3 DNA follows: TGTGCCAGTAAGGGGGCGAGCTACACCTTC. This gives the protein CASKGASYTF.

The V gene is TRBV10-2, the J gene TRBJ2-5; the match to TRBD2 covers 8 bases. CDR3 length: 15 amino acids. Per the germline V gene, CDR1 is WSHSY and CDR2 is SAAADI. Losses at the gene ends were 3 bases for V and 4 bases for J; bases not matched to a gene: 7. CDR3 region: CASSDPAGALETQYF. The CDR3 DNA reads TGCGCCAGCAGTGACCCAGCGGGGGCCTTAGAGACCCAGTACTTC.

V is TRBV27 and J is TRBJ1-5, with D perhaps TRBD1 (6 bases). Trimming took 2 bases from V and 4 from J, leaving 9 bases between them. The V gene's germline CDR1 is MNHEY and CDR2 SMNVEV (reference sequence). The CDR3 length is 14 residues. The DNA of the CDR3 is TGTGCCAGCAGTTTAGTAGGGGGTAATCAGCCCCAGCATTTT. This encodes CASSLVGGNQPQHF.

The chain has TRBV27 and TRBJ2-1; 10 bases agree with TRBD1. V was clipped by 6 bases and J by 8 bases; unmatched bases: 7. The CDR3 has 14 residues. Germline CDR1 reads MNHEY; CDR2 reads SMNVEV (reference sequence). This CDR3 is CASRPGTGEDEQFF. Here the CDR3 DNA reads TGTGCCAGCAGACCCGGGACAGGGGAGGATGAGCAGTTCTTC.

This clone came up a few times. The CDR3 nucleotides are TGTGCCAGCAGTGAAGGGCAGGGGTTAGGAGAAAAACTGTTTTTT. Translation gives CASSEGQGLGEKLFF. The V call is TRBV2, the J call TRBJ1-4; the D gene is possibly TRBD1 (6 bases). Trimming took 1 base from V and 8 from J, leaving 14 bases between them. Germline CDR1 reads SNHLY; CDR2 reads FYNNEI. The CDR3 totals 15 residues.